This TCR beta chain was retrieved from a study of OX40 agonist ivuxolimab in advanced cancers. Study-wide background: Ivuxolimab doses were 0.01, 0.1, 0.3, 1.5, 3 or 10 mg/kg every 2 weeks.

Only in-frame clones appear in the TCRdb table, and some are missing; sequencing was by immunoSEQ multiplex PCR. The table includes roughly 26,000 clones, roughly 90% detected once. Systemic immunosuppression or a history of autoimmune disease excluded patients. Blood draws occurred at baseline, cycle 4 day 1, and cycle 7 day 1. Germline CDR1 is MNHNS and CDR2 is SASEGT. The CDR3 totals 12 residues. Trimming stripped 6 bases from V and 4 bases from J, with 9 bases between. The sample in question was CD4+ or CD8+ T cells sorted from blood, obtained in a trial of the OX40 agonist ivuxolimab. This rearrangement joins TRBV6-1 to TRBJ1-1; a weak D match, TRBD1 (5 bases). The TCR originated in an adult with an advanced solid tumor such as melanoma, head and neck, liver or kidney cancer. CDR3 region: CASRGVGTEAFF. Here the CDR3 DNA reads TGTGCCAGCAGGGGGGTAGGCACTGAAGCTTTCTTT.